This note documents a single TCR beta chain sequence. This clonotype was detected only a few times. Its antigen has not been determined. Base qualities were left out, and no much larger clone turns up one base away. The record originates from a study of identical twins (dated by TCRdb to 2016 to 2017). A note on the overall study: To test whether fetal clonotypes persist, the study used deep sequencing on TCR alpha and beta repertoires from monozygotic twins, unrelated adults of various ages, and cord blood. To rule out contamination, replicate twin experiments were performed at different times with different library preparation protocols. On the study overall, not on this receptor specifically: Abundant cord blood beta clonotypes had fewer insertions, young adult naive repertoires showed a similar but weaker trend, and memory repertoires showed no such trend. A weaker excess of twin sharing was found in beta out-of-frame sequences because the signal-to-noise ratio was lowered by fewer shared sequences. Out-of-frame TCR alpha sequences shared between twins showed an excess of low generation-probability sequences compared with coincidental sharing between unrelated individuals. Zero-insertion analyses could be partly confounded by invariant T cells such as MAIT and iNKT, although diverse VJ usage argued against such confounding for most clonotypes. In monozygotic twins, out-of-frame TCR alpha sharing was systematically underestimated by recombination models, although the models agreed with sharing between unrelated individuals. Because the same donors could not be followed over many years, the conclusions relied on cross-sectional statistical analysis.

The library was made by 5' RACE. TCRdb records Illumina HiSeq 2000 as the sequencer. Template switching introduced a universal primer binding site; the final cDNA contained a unique molecular identifier, enabling accurate counting of TCR cDNA molecules. First-strand cDNA for TCR alpha and beta chains was synthesized from specific primers in the conserved constant-segment region. To control for contamination, each cDNA library was double barcoded with a SMART-Mk sample barcode plus Illumina barcodes. TruSeq adapter sequences, together with Illumina sample barcodes, were added in two successive PCR steps. Sequencing of the TCR alpha and beta cDNA libraries was done on the Illumina HiSeq platform using custom primers. Concerning the study's data processing: Raw reads were processed with MiGEC to extract unique molecular identifiers, and MiXCR was used to determine CDR3 positions. For each individual, recombination models were inferred using an EM algorithm with the repgenHMM and IGoR tools. The analysis of shared clonotypes was done with the tcR package in R, with sharing normalized by the product of cloneset sizes. To study raw recombination without the effects of thymic and clonal selection, out-of-frame nonproductive sequences were analyzed. TCRdb reran the public reads through fastp at Q25 and MiXCR, keeping productive beta chains. Each entry is one CDR3 protein sequence, shown with its most common DNA and genes. These V and J calls originate from TCRdb's pipeline instead of the authors' own analysis. This sample lists about 720,000 distinct CDR3 sequences; roughly 8% were detected once. Together, the top ten hold approximately 0.89% of the sample.

Spanning cysteine to phenylalanine, the CDR3 consists of 16 amino acids. The read is trimmed to its CDR3 DNA, 48 bases read in frame from base 1. V is trimmed back by 2 bases and J by 0 bases, and the junction contains 4 bases that no gene match accounts for. In the germline V gene, CDR1 corresponds to WSHSY and CDR2 to SAAADI. Only healthy Caucasian donors were included. The twin cohort consisted of three pairs of female monozygotic twins, all aged about 18 to 29 years. The RNA used for TCR libraries was isolated from peripheral blood mononuclear cells. These same data were also listed under a study on yellow fever vaccine responses in identical twins. From that second study: The T cell response to vaccination in identical twins was reported by the authors to appear partly convergent and partly personalized. Focusing on identical twins, the study followed the T cell clones that responded to the vaccine, and did so with precision.

This sequence was found in a woman aged 18-29 years in good health. The receptor chain draws on TRBV10-2 and TRBJ2-1, and TRBD2 aligns with 7 junction nucleotides. Sequencing used PBMCs. The CDR3: CASSETSAPSYNEQFF. The DNA is as follows: TGCGCCAGCAGTGAGACTAGCGCACCCTCCTACAATGAGCAGTTCTTC.